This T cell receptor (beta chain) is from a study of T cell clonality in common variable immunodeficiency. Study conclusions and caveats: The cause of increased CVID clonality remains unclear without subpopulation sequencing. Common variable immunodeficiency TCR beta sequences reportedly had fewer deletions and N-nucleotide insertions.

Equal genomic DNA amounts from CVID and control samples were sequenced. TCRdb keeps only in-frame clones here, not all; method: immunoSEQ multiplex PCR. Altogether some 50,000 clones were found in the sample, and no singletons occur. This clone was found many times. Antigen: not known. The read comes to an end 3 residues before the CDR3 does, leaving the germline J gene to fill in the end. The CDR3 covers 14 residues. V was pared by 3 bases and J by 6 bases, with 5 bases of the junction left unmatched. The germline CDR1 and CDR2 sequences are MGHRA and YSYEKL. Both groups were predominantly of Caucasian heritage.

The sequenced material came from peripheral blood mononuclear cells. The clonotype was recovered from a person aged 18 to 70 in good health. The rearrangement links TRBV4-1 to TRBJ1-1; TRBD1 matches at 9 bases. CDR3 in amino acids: CASSQTQGAAEAFF. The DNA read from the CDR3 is TGCGCCAGCAGCCAGACACAGGGGGCCGCTGAA.